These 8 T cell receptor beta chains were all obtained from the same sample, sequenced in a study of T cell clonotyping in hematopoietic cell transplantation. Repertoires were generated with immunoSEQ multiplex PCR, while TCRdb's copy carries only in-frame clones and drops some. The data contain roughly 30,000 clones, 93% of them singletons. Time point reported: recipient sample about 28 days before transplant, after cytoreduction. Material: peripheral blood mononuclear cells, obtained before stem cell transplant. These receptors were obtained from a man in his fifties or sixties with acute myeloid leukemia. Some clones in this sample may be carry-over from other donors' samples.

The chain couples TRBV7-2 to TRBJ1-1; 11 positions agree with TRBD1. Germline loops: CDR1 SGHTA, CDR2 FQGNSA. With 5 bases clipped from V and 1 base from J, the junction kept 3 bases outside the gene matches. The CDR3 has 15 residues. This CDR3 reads CASSRTGGWNTEAFF. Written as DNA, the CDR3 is TGTGCCAGCAGCCGGACAGGGGGCTGGAACACTGAAGCTTTCTTT.

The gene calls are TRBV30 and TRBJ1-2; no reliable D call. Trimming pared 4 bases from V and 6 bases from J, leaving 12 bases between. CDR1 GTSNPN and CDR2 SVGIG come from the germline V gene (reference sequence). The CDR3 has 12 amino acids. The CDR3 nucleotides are TGTGCCTGGACGATGCAAGAGAATGGCTACACCTTC. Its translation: CAWTMQENGYTF. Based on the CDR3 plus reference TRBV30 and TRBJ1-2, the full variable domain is SQTIHQWPATLVQPVGSPLSLECTVEGTSNPNLYWYRQAAGRGLQLLFYSVGIGQISSEVPQNLSASRPQDRQFILSSKKLLLSDSGFYLCAWTMQENGYTFGSGTRLTVV.

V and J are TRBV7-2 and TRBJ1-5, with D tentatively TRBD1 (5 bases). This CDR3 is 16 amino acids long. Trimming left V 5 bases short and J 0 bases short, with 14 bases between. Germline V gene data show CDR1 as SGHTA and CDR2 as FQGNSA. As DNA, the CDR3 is TGTGCCAGCAGCATATTGGGACCCCATAGCAATCAGCCCCAGCATTTT. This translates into CASSILGPHSNQPQHF.

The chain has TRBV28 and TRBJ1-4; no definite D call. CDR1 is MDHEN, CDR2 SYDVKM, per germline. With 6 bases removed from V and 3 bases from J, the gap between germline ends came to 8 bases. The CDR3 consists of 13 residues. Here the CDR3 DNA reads TGTGCCAGCAGCCGAAGCCCTAATGAAAAACTGTTTTTT. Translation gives CASSRSPNEKLFF. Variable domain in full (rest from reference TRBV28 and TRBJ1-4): DVKVTQSSRYLVKRTGEKVFLECVQDMDHENMFWYRQDPGLGLRLIYFSYDVKMKEKGDIPEGYSVSREKKERFSLILESASTNQTSMYLCASSRSPNEKLFFGSGTQLSVL.

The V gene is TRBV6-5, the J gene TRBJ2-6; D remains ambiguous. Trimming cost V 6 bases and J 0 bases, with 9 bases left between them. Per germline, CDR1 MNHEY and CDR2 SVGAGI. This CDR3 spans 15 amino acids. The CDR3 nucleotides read TGTGCCAGCAGCAGACGTCTCTCTGGGGCCAACGTCCTGACTTTC. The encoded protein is CASSRRLSGANVLTF.

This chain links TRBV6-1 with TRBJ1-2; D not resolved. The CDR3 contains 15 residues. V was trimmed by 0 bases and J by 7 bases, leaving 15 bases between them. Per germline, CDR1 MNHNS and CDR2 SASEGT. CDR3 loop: CASSEAYSPEGGYTF. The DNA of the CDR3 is TGTGCCAGCAGTGAAGCCTACAGCCCCGAAGGTGGCTACACCTTC.

The CDR3 region is CASSIGTGESPLHF. CDR3 bases: TGTGCCAGTAGTATTGGGACGGGAGAATCACCCCTCCACTTT. V is TRBV19 and J is TRBJ1-6, with D possibly being TRBD1 (5 bases). CDR1 and CDR2 from the germline V gene are LNHDA and SQIVND (reference sequence). This CDR3 is 14 amino acids long. V lost 3 bases and J lost 10, with 13 bases in between.

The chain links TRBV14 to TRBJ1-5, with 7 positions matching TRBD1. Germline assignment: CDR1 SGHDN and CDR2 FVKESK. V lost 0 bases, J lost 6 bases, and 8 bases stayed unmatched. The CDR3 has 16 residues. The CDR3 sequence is CASSQEGGGETQPQHF. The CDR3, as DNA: TGTGCCAGCAGCCAAGAGGGAGGGGGCGAAACTCAGCCCCAGCATTTT.